This T cell receptor beta chain was found in a study of T cells in Graves' hyperthyroidism and ophthalmopathy. RNA transcripts gave rise to amplified TCR beta CDR3 regions. In the first-round RT-PCR of the TCR CDR3, the HTBI primer set was used. TCRdb called the multiplex PCR reads again in MiXCR, with one record for every CDR3 protein. This table holds 600,000 to 900,000 distinct CDR3 sequences, roughly 15% found once. Findings and caveats of the study: Blood also carried most thyroid clonotypes expanded above 0.001. A 13 V-J signature model discriminated ophthalmopathy versus stable hyperthyroidism.

This clonotype was counted only a few times. No antigen is known for it. The length of the CDR3 is 14 residues. Germline trimming cut 4 bases from V and 8 bases from J; bases unmatched to any gene: 8. Germline V gene data show CDR1 as SGHRS and CDR2 as YFSETQ. The study based diagnoses on clinical symptoms, serum thyroxine and TRAb, thyroid ultrasound and orbital computed tomography. The TCR was taken from a man in his late teens or twenties with Graves' hyperthyroidism. The rearrangement joins TRBV5-1 to TRBJ1-2, with 10 bases fitting TRBD1. Sequenced material: blood. The CDR3 region is CASSPDRGVRGYTF. The CDR3 coding sequence is TGCGCCAGCAGCCCGGACAGGGGGGTACGCGGCTACACCTTC.